This TCR beta chain was sequenced in a study of T cell responses to AZD1222 COVID-19 vaccine. Findings of the study overall: The donor cohort was predominantly white British with a female majority, and clonal diversity may have been underestimated.

This CDR3 is built from 18 residues. Germline CDR1 KGHSH, CDR2 LQKENI. Trimming took off 3 bases at V and 3 bases at J, with 23 bases between the two ends. Notes on this clone: Its antigen is currently unknown.

Some clones are missing from TCRdb's copy, which holds only in-frame ones; the method was immunoSEQ multiplex PCR. The sample includes 57,000 or so clones, around 81% of them seen just once. The V gene is TRBV18, the J gene TRBJ1-2; D is undetermined. The input for sequencing was peripheral blood, taken 28 days after the second AZD1222 dose. The sequence came from an adult who received the AZD1222 COVID-19 vaccine. The CDR3 region is CASSPLGRAPSEDYGYTF. The CDR3, as DNA: TGTGCCAGCTCACCCCTAGGGCGGGCGCCATCTGAGGACTATGGCTACACCTTC.